One and the same sample provided the 25 T cell receptor beta chains below, sequenced in a study of lymphopenia after photon versus proton radiotherapy. Repertoires were generated with immunoSEQ multiplex PCR, while TCRdb's copy carries only in-frame clones and drops some. In the table there are 20,000 to 30,000 clones, roughly 80% of which are singletons. Sequenced here: peripheral blood, sampled from a patient treated with proton-based radiotherapy. The receptor set was obtained from an older woman with pancreatic cancer.

V gene TRBV6-1 combines with J gene TRBJ2-7; no clear D gene. Germline loops: CDR1 MNHNS, CDR2 SASEGT. Trimming removed 3 bases at V and 1 base at J, with 10 bases between. The CDR3 is 14 residues long. The CDR3 bases are TGTGCCAGCAGTGACGTCAGTAATTCCTACGAGCAGTACTTC. It encodes CASSDVSNSYEQYF.

The chain carries TRBV19 and TRBJ2-3; no definite D call. Trimming removed 5 bases from V and 6 bases from J, with 27 bases in between. The germline CDR1 and CDR2 sequences are LNHDA and SQIVND (reference sequence). The CDR3 spans 18 residues. CDR3 in amino acids: CASSGGFRRSSRVDTQYF. CDR3 DNA sequence: TGTGCCAGTAGTGGCGGATTTAGACGGAGTTCTCGTGTTGATACGCAGTATTTT.

The genes are TRBV28 and TRBJ1-2; D unclear. The CDR3 length is 12 residues. V was shortened by 1 base and J by 4 bases, with 4 bases between the two germline ends. Germline CDR1 reads MDHEN; CDR2 reads SYDVKM. Here the CDR3 DNA reads TGTGCCAGCAGTTTATTTGCCTATGGCTACACCTTC. Translating it yields CASSLFAYGYTF.

This sequence joins TRBV10-3 and TRBJ2-1, with 7 nucleotides matching TRBD1. V was clipped by 11 bases and J by 10 bases; unmatched bases: 14. This CDR3 is built from 13 residues. Germline loops: CDR1 ENHRY, CDR2 SYGVKD. CDR3 residues: CASQSGKQGEQFF. DNA of the CDR3: TGTGCCTCACAGTCAGGGAAACAGGGGGAGCAGTTCTTC.

This clone was observed a few times. This chain links TRBV29-1 with TRBJ1-2, with 7 bases aligning to TRBD1. The V and J ends lost 6 bases and 4 bases, in that order; junction bases with no gene match: 5. The germline CDR1 and CDR2 sequences are SQVTM and ANQGSEA. The CDR3 is made up of 12 amino acids. Written as DNA, the CDR3 is TGCAGCGTCTCACAGGGGATCTATGGCTACACCTTC. Translating it yields CSVSQGIYGYTF. The full variable domain, its missing parts supplied by reference TRBV29-1 and TRBJ1-2, is SAVISQKPSRDICQRGTSLTIQCQVDSQVTMMFWYRQQPGQSLTLIATANQGSEATYESGFVIDKFPISRPNLTFSTLTVSNMSPEDSSIYLCSVSQGIYGYTFGSGTRLTVV.

This clone was observed once. This chain joins TRBV9 and TRBJ1-4, with a weak D call TRBD1 (6 bases). The CDR3 consists of 12 residues. Germline CDR1 SGDLS, CDR2 YYNGEE. Trimming stripped 0 bases from V and 11 bases from J, with 8 bases between. CDR3 protein: CASSVGQGKLFF. CDR3 nucleotide sequence: TGTGCCAGCAGCGTAGGTCAGGGGAAACTGTTTTTT.

This chain connects TRBV18 to TRBJ2-2, with unresolved D. The V gene's germline CDR1 is KGHSH and CDR2 LQKENI. The CDR3 runs to 13 residues. Trimming left V 3 bases short and J 4 bases short, with 6 bases between. CDR3 sequence reads: CASSPDLTGELFF. The CDR3 DNA sequence: TGTGCCAGCTCACCTGATCTCACCGGGGAGCTGTTTTTT. Full variable domain (rest looked up from reference TRBV18 and TRBJ2-2): NAGVMQNPRHLVRRRGQEARLRCSPMKGHSHVYWYRQLPEEGLKFMVYLQKENIIDESGMPKERFSAEFPKEGPSILRIQQVVRGDSAAYFCASSPDLTGELFFGEGSRLTVL.

Only a few counts were recorded for this clone. The J gene is TRBJ1-6, the V gene TRBV28; TRBD1 aligns across 7 bases. The ends lost 4 bases at V and 10 bases at J; junction bases unmatched: 19. Germline V gene lookup returns CDR1 MDHEN and CDR2 SYDVKM. The CDR3 consists of 18 residues. For the CDR3, the DNA is TGTGCCAGCAGTTCCGAATACGAAAGGACAGGATTTAACTCACCCCTCCACTTT. Protein product: CASSSEYERTGFNSPLHF.

CDR3 in DNA: TGTGCCAGCAGCGTGGGACTGGCCTACGAGCAGTACTTC. Translating gives CASSVGLAYEQYF. V is TRBV2 and J is TRBJ2-7, with a weak D call TRBD2 (6 bases). V dropped 6 bases and J dropped 2 bases, with 11 bases sitting between them. Germline V gene sequence: CDR1 SNHLY, CDR2 FYNNEI. The CDR3 extends over 13 amino acids.

The rearrangement joins TRBV2 to TRBJ2-7, with 9 bases fitting TRBD2. Germline lookup yields CDR1 SNHLY and CDR2 FYNNEI. This CDR3 has 18 residues. V was clipped by 7 bases and J by 3 bases; unmatched bases: 19. The DNA for the CDR3 is TGTGCCAGCATTGCCGATGGTAGCGGGGGTTCCGGATTCTACGAGCAGTACTTC. Residues: CASIADGSGGSGFYEQYF. Complete variable domain (other parts from reference TRBV2 and TRBJ2-7): EPEVTQTPSHQVTQMGQEVILRCVPISNHLYFYWYRQILGQKVEFLVSFYNNEISEKSEIFDDQFSVERPDGSNFTLKIRSTKLEDSAMYFCASIADGSGGSGFYEQYFGPGTRLTVT.

This clone has just a few counts. CDR3 protein: CASSLGGAAGGPRNEQFF. The CDR3 DNA reads TGTGCCAGCAGCTTAGGCGGAGCAGCGGGAGGGCCTAGGAATGAGCAGTTCTTC. The chain couples TRBV7-9 to TRBJ2-1, with 10 bases that match TRBD2. Trimming took 1 base from V and 7 from J; bases not matched to a gene: 13. The CDR3 runs to 18 residues. CDR1 and CDR2 from the germline V gene are SEHNR and FQNEAQ (reference sequence).

Worth noting for this clone: The junction differs from germline at one of its ends, possibly a read error. The J gene is TRBJ2-3, the V gene TRBV5-6; possibly TRBD1 or TRBD2 for D (6 bases each). The germline CDR1 and CDR2 sequences are SGHDT and YYEEEE. CDR3 length: 14 amino acids. CDR3 residues: CASSRRGATNTQYF. Here the CDR3 DNA reads TGTGCCAGCAGTCGGAGGGGGGCCACAAATACGCAGTATTTT. The full variable domain, rest sourced from reference TRBV5-6 and TRBJ2-3, is DAGVTQSPTHLIKTRGQQVTLRCSPKSGHDTVSWYQQALGQGPQFIFQYYEEEERQRGNFPDRFSGHQFPNYSSELNVNALLLGDSALYLCASSRRGATNTQYFGPGTRLTVL.

This chain uses TRBV27 with TRBJ2-5, with D possibly TRBD2 on 6 matching bases. The V gene lost 8 bases and the J gene lost 7 bases, with 11 bases spanning the gap. The germline V gene has CDR1 MNHEY and CDR2 SMNVEV (reference sequence). The CDR3 is 11 residues long. CDR3: CASFSGGTQYF. The CDR3 bases are TGTGCCAGCTTCTCCGGGGGGACCCAGTACTTC.

The gene calls are TRBV21-1 and TRBJ2-7; the table's D call, TRBD1, has no DNA check behind it. TRBV21-1 is classified as a pseudogene. The CDR3 runs to 13 residues. CDR3: CASSNRGIYEQYF. The CDR3 DNA follows: TGTGCCAGCAGCAATAGGGGTATCTACGAGCAGTACTTC.

The chain links TRBV10-2 to TRBJ2-1, with 10 nucleotides matching TRBD2. Trimming at V came to 3 bases and at J to 4 bases, leaving 3 bases not matched to a gene. The CDR3 consists of 15 residues. Per germline, CDR1 WSHSY and CDR2 SAAADI. The CDR3 is CASSDISGGYNEQFF. The CDR3, as DNA: TGCGCCAGCAGTGATATTAGCGGGGGGTACAATGAGCAGTTCTTC.

CDR3 residues: CATQPTPGRVAGSNEKLFF. CDR3 nucleotide sequence: TGTGCCACCCAACCGACTCCCGGGAGGGTAGCTGGATCTAATGAAAAACTGTTTTTT. V and J are TRBV2 and TRBJ1-4; D call uncertain. There are 19 residues in the CDR3. Germline loops: CDR1 SNHLY, CDR2 FYNNEI. Trimming cost V 10 bases and J 3 bases, with 30 bases left between them.

By frequency in the sample, this clone is medium-sized. The chain links TRBV5-8 to TRBJ1-3; D unclear. The length of the CDR3 is 12 residues. Trimming removed 2 bases at V and 4 bases at J, with 4 bases between. The V gene's germline CDR1 is SGHTS and CDR2 YDEGEE. CDR3 sequence: CASSFRGNTIYF. CDR3 sequence (DNA): TGTGCCAGCAGCTTCAGAGGAAACACCATATATTTT.

The chain links TRBV11-3 to TRBJ1-2, with 10 positions matching TRBD1. V trimming: 5 bases; J trimming: 5 bases; junction bases outside the gene matches: 2. The CDR3 totals 13 residues. Germline assignment: CDR1 SGHNT and CDR2 YENEEA. This chain's CDR3 is CASSPGQGYGYTF. In DNA, the CDR3 is TGTGCCAGCAGCCCGGGACAGGGGTATGGCTACACCTTC. The full variable domain, in which reference TRBV11-3 and TRBJ1-2 provide the parts outside the CDR3, is EAGVVQSPRYKIIEKKQPVAFWCNPISGHNTLYWYLQNLGQGPELLIRYENEEAVDDSQLPKDRFSAERLKGVDSTLKIQPAELGDSAVYLCASSPGQGYGYTFGSGTRLTVV.

This rearrangement joins TRBV30 to TRBJ2-1, with 11 positions matching TRBD2. This CDR3 comprises 15 residues. J lost 5 bases, V lost 3 bases, and 6 bases had no gene match. Germline V gives CDR1 GTSNPN, CDR2 SVGIG (reference sequence). CDR3 amino acids: CAWRTLAGANNEQFF. DNA for the CDR3: TGTGCCTGGAGAACACTAGCGGGAGCTAACAATGAGCAGTTCTTC. The variable domain in full, completed from reference TRBV30 and TRBJ2-1, reads SQTIHQWPATLVQPVGSPLSLECTVEGTSNPNLYWYRQAAGRGLQLLFYSVGIGQISSEVPQNLSASRPQDRQFILSSKKLLLSDSGFYLCAWRTLAGANNEQFFGPGTRLTVL.

This clone showed up just once. V gene TRBV6-5 combines with J gene TRBJ2-1, with a possible D match to TRBD1 (7 bases). The germline V gene has CDR1 MNHEY and CDR2 SVGAGI. V was trimmed by 4 bases and J by 5 bases, leaving 15 bases between them. This CDR3 has 15 amino acids. CDR3 sequence (DNA): TGTGCCAGCAGTTTCTGGGGGGACAGTAACAATGAGCAGTTCTTC. Residues: CASSFWGDSNNEQFF.

This chain uses TRBV18 with TRBJ2-6, with no clear D. Germline CDR1 reads KGHSH; CDR2 reads LQKENI. CDR3 length equals 13 residues. V lost 3 bases and J 0 bases, leaving 0 bases between the germline ends. CDR3 loop: CASSPSGANVLTF. The CDR3 DNA is TGTGCCAGCTCACCCTCTGGGGCCAACGTCCTGACTTTC.

The chain recombines TRBV6-5 with TRBJ2-1, with 8 bases that match TRBD2. Germline loops: CDR1 MNHEY, CDR2 SVGAGI. V shed 6 bases and J 4 bases; nucleotides not matched to a gene: 5. The CDR3 length is 14 residues. CDR3 residues: CASRGLDLYNEQFF. As DNA, the CDR3 is TGTGCCAGCAGGGGACTAGATCTATACAATGAGCAGTTCTTC.

V and J are TRBV27 and TRBJ2-2; 12 nucleotides match TRBD2. Trimming cost V 2 bases and J 3 bases; bases outside gene matches: 10. CDR3 length: 19 residues. Germline V gene sequence: CDR1 MNHEY, CDR2 SMNVEV (reference sequence). The CDR3 protein is CASSLGLAGSHRDTGELFF. In DNA, the CDR3 is TGTGCCAGCAGTTTAGGACTAGCGGGAAGTCACCGGGACACCGGGGAGCTGTTTTTT.

V usage is TRBV28 and J usage is TRBJ2-2; no definite D call. The ends were cut back, 4 bases at V and 2 bases at J, with 11 bases in the middle. This CDR3 is built from 15 residues. Germline CDR1 reads MDHEN; CDR2 reads SYDVKM. The DNA for the CDR3 is TGTGCCAGCAGTTATGGCGGCCGAAACACCGGGGAGCTGTTTTTT. Translated, it gives CASSYGGRNTGELFF.

This chain links TRBV4-3 with TRBJ2-3; perhaps TRBD2 as D (5 bases). Germline values: CDR1 LGHNA, CDR2 YSLEER. This CDR3 region has 17 residues. The V and J ends lost 1 base and 2 bases respectively, with 16 bases between them. Here the CDR3 DNA reads TGCGCCAGCAGCCAAGGGGCGGGCGCCACCTACACAGATACGCAGTATTTT. Its translation: CASSQGAGATYTDTQYF.